The 10 T cell receptor beta chains given below trace back to one sample, sequenced in a study of cytomegalovirus exposure and HLA in healthy donors (dated by TCRdb to 2016 to 2017). Library method: the immunoSEQ multiplex PCR assay. For the multiplex PCR, a mixture combining 60 forward primers for TCR Vbeta segments and 13 reverse primers for TCR Jbeta segments was used. TCRdb carries this immuneACCESS record with in-frame sequences only. Its versions omit some clonotypes, under half of them owing to an unresolved V gene in the studies checked, with the rest unexplained. The sample data list roughly 100,000 clones, and 77% of these were observed just once. Around 8.6% of the sample belongs to the ten largest clones. The sequenced sample consisted of PBMCs. The receptors shown here come from a woman in her thirties or forties in good health and CMV-seropositive.

The chain combines TRBV5-1 with TRBJ2-1, with 11 nucleotides matching TRBD2. Losses at the gene ends were 4 bases for V and 3 bases for J; bases not matched to a gene: 12. This CDR3 contains 18 residues. The germline V gene has CDR1 SGHRS and CDR2 YFSETQ. CDR3 amino acids: CASSGRQTSGKYYNEQFF. CDR3 DNA sequence: TGCGCCAGCAGCGGCCGACAGACTAGCGGGAAATACTACAATGAGCAGTTCTTC.

This clone was recorded a few times. The chain combines TRBV4-1 with TRBJ1-4; 7 bases align to TRBD1. The germline CDR1 and CDR2 sequences are MGHRA and YSYEKL. This CDR3 spans 15 amino acids. The trim removed 4 bases at V and 8 bases at J, leaving 10 bases unmatched. The CDR3 reads CASSPQQGQGEKLFF. CDR3 DNA sequence: TGCGCCAGCAGCCCTCAACAGGGGCAGGGCGAAAAACTGTTTTTT.

This clone came up a few times. This chain joins TRBV19 and TRBJ2-6; unclear D gene. The germline CDR1 and CDR2 sequences are LNHDA and SQIVND (reference sequence). Trimming took 7 bases from V and 2 from J, leaving 18 bases between them. The CDR3 spans 17 residues. The CDR3, as DNA: TGTGCCAGTACCGCAACCCCAGGCGTCACTGGGGCCAACGTCCTGACTTTC. Translation gives CASTATPGVTGANVLTF.

This clone showed up just once. CDR3 loop: CASSVESGGETQYF. The CDR3 DNA reads TGTGCCAGCAGCGTAGAAAGCGGGGGAGAGACCCAGTACTTC. This chain joins TRBV9 and TRBJ2-5; 8 nucleotides line up with TRBD2. Germline V lookup: CDR1 SGDLS, CDR2 YYNGEE. This CDR3 has 14 residues. V shed 0 bases and J 4 bases; nucleotides not matched to a gene: 2.

This clone occurred once. At one boundary the junction diverges from the germline segment, which might be a read error. V gene TRBV7-9 combines with J gene TRBJ1-1; D might be TRBD1 (6 bases). CDR3 length: 13 residues. Germline CDR1 reads SEHNR; CDR2 reads FQNEAQ (reference sequence). The CDR3, as DNA: TGTTCCAGCAGCCTACAGGGGAACACTGAAGCTTTCTTT. It translates to CSSSLQGNTEAFF. The variable domain in full, completed from reference TRBV7-9 and TRBJ1-1, reads DTGVSQNPRHKITKRGQNVTFRCDPISEHNRLYWYRQTLGQGPEFLTYFQNEAQLEKSRLLSDRFSAERPKGSFSTLEIQRTEQGDSAMYLCSSSLQGNTEAFFGQGTRLTVV.

This clone has just a few counts. The chain links TRBV29-1 to TRBJ1-2, with 12 bases fitting TRBD1. This CDR3 comprises 13 residues. V lost 8 bases to trimming and J lost 6 bases; unmatched junction nucleotides: 7. Germline CDR1 is SQVTM and CDR2 is ANQGSEA. CDR3 sequence: CSIPGQGANGYTF. The CDR3 nucleotides are TGCAGCATTCCGGGACAGGGGGCGAATGGCTACACCTTC. Combining the CDR3 with reference TRBV29-1 and TRBJ1-2 gives the whole variable domain SAVISQKPSRDICQRGTSLTIQCQVDSQVTMMFWYRQQPGQSLTLIATANQGSEATYESGFVIDKFPISRPNLTFSTLTVSNMSPEDSSIYLCSIPGQGANGYTFGSGTRLTVV.

The chain has TRBV19 and TRBJ2-7; 7 bases match TRBD1. The CDR3 is made up of 14 amino acids. Germline V gene data show CDR1 as LNHDA and CDR2 as SQIVND (reference sequence). With V trimmed by 6 bases and J by 2 bases, 7 bases remained unmatched. CDR3 residues: CASRRRDRAYEQYF. CDR3 bases: TGTGCCAGTAGACGCCGGGACAGAGCCTACGAGCAGTACTTC.

The sample holds a few counts of this clone. The chain uses TRBV18 and TRBJ1-6, with D tentatively TRBD1 (6 bases). Germline CDR1 is KGHSH and CDR2 is LQKENI. V dropped 5 bases and J dropped 7 bases, with 12 bases sitting between them. CDR3 length: 14 residues. In DNA, the CDR3 is TGTGCCAGCTCAGCCCAGGGGCTGAATTCACCCCTCCACTTT. Translating gives CASSAQGLNSPLHF.

The V call is TRBV5-1, the J call TRBJ2-3; maybe TRBD2 (6 bases). The germline gives CDR1 SGHRS, CDR2 YFSETQ. The CDR3 loop spans 16 amino acids. The germline V and J ends were trimmed by 4 bases and 3 bases, with 18 bases remaining between them. CDR3 loop: CASSKGRGIRTDTQYF. The CDR3 DNA reads TGCGCCAGCAGCAAGGGTCGGGGGATTAGGACAGATACGCAGTATTTT.

This clone showed up just a few times. The DNA for the CDR3 is TGCAGCGTTGTGCAGGGTCTGGGATCCAAGACCCAGTACTTC. Protein sequence: CSVVQGLGSKTQYF. The chain joins TRBV29-1 to TRBJ2-5, with a weak D call TRBD1 (5 bases). From germline, CDR1 is SQVTM and CDR2 ANQGSEA. Trimming stripped 4 bases from V and 6 bases from J, with 18 bases between. This CDR3 contains 14 residues.